These 27 T cell receptor beta chains were all obtained from the same sample, sequenced in a study of graft-versus-host responses after intestinal transplantation. TCRdb's table, derived via immunoSEQ multiplex PCR, lists solely in-frame clones and lacks some. The sample has over 35,000 clones; around 90% are singletons. The source was PBMCs, collected approximately 310 days after intestinal transplant. The receptors were sampled from a human patient who received an intestinal transplant, so some T cells may come from the graft donor.

This clone was picked up one time. V usage is TRBV11-1 and J usage is TRBJ2-2; the D gene is possibly TRBD2 (6 bases). The CDR3 runs to 11 residues. Germline CDR1 SGHAT, CDR2 FQDESV (reference sequence). This chain's CDR3 is CRRGAPGELFF. In DNA, the CDR3 is TGTCGGAGGGGAGCACCCGGGGAGCTGTTTTTT.

The rearrangement joins TRBV6-6 to TRBJ2-7; TRBD2 matches 9 bases. Germline CDR1 MNHNY, CDR2 SVGAGI (reference sequence). V lost 8 bases to trimming and J lost 4 bases; unmatched junction nucleotides: 9. The CDR3 contains 14 residues. The CDR3 is CASRPFSGRYEQYF. The CDR3 coding sequence is TGTGCCAGCCGTCCCTTTAGCGGGAGATACGAGCAGTACTTC.

This chain uses TRBV28 with TRBJ2-7; 9 bases are a match to TRBD2. The CDR3 runs to 13 residues. Germline V lookup: CDR1 MDHEN, CDR2 SYDVKM. The V and J ends lost 7 bases and 6 bases, in that order; junction bases with no gene match: 7. DNA for the CDR3: TGTGCCAGCATGGGGACTAGCAGAGTCGAGCAGTACTTC. This codes for CASMGTSRVEQYF.

Regarding this clone: Other DNA sequences within the sample encode an identical CDR3. This chain connects TRBV6-1 to TRBJ1-1, with D unclear. CDR1 is MNHNS, CDR2 SASEGT, per germline. Trimming pared 4 bases from V and 4 bases from J, leaving 10 bases between. This CDR3 spans 13 amino acids. The CDR3 loop is CASSVRRSTEAFF. The CDR3 bases are TGTGCCAGCAGTGTACGGAGAAGCACTGAAGCTTTCTTT.

This clone came up a few times. The chain couples TRBV19 to TRBJ1-1, with D tentatively TRBD1 (6 bases). V gave up 5 bases and J gave up 1 base, with 11 bases separating them. The germline CDR1 and CDR2 sequences are LNHDA and SQIVND (reference sequence). CDR3 length: 14 amino acids. The CDR3 bases are TGTGCCAGTAGTGCAGTGACAGGGAACACTGAAGCTTTCTTT. Protein product: CASSAVTGNTEAFF.

This rearrangement joins TRBV13 to TRBJ2-2; 15 bases fit TRBD2. Germline V gene sequence: CDR1 PRHDT, CDR2 FYEKMQ (reference sequence). The CDR3 is made up of 19 amino acids. The V segment lost 4 bases and the J segment 2 bases; nucleotides outside the gene matches: 8. CDR3 nucleotide sequence: TGTGCCAGCAGCTCCTCCGGGACTAGCGGGAGGATAAACACCGGGGAGCTGTTTTTT. Protein sequence: CASSSSGTSGRINTGELFF.

The chain employs TRBV2 and TRBJ1-1, with D possibly matching TRBD1 (5 bases). Germline values: CDR1 SNHLY, CDR2 FYNNEI. V lost 3 bases to trimming and J lost 5 bases, with 10 bases between them. There are 13 residues in the CDR3. The CDR3 DNA is TGTGCCAGCAGTGAGGGGGATGTAACTGAAGCTTTCTTT. It is translated as CASSEGDVTEAFF.

The gene calls are TRBV6-1 and TRBJ1-2; 8 bases align to TRBD1. This CDR3 has 13 amino acids. In germline, CDR1 is MNHNS, CDR2 SASEGT. The V and J ends lost 3 bases and 7 bases, in that order; junction bases with no gene match: 4. The CDR3 DNA reads as TGTGCCAGCAGTGATGGGGACAGGCGTGGCTACACCTTC. This sequence encodes CASSDGDRRGYTF.

The J gene is TRBJ2-7, the V gene TRBV7-2; 13 bases are a match to TRBD2. This CDR3 has 16 amino acids. V gave up 4 bases and J gave up 5 bases; unmatched junction bases: 8. Germline-derived CDR1 and CDR2 are SGHTA and FQGNSA. The chain's CDR3 is CASSSHGTSGADEQYF. CDR3 nucleotides: TGTGCCAGCAGCTCCCACGGGACTAGCGGGGCAGACGAGCAGTACTTC.

This chain links TRBV7-6 with TRBJ2-5, with 7 bases identical to TRBD2. After removal of 3 bases from V and 6 bases from J, the junction contained 7 bases not matched to a gene. The germline V gene encodes CDR1 SGHVS and CDR2 FNYEAQ. This CDR3 has 14 amino acids. This CDR3 is CASSLDGEGKTQYF. In DNA form, the CDR3 reads TGTGCCAGCAGCTTGGATGGGGAGGGGAAGACCCAGTACTTC. The full variable domain, in which reference TRBV7-6 and TRBJ2-5 provide the parts outside the CDR3, is GAGVSQSPRYKVTKRGQDVALRCDPISGHVSLYWYRQALGQGPEFLTYFNYEAQQDKSGLPNDRFSAERPEGSISTLTIQRTEQRDSAMYRCASSLDGEGKTQYFGPGTRLLVL.

This rearrangement joins TRBV28 to TRBJ2-7; 7 bases agree with TRBD2. The CDR3 runs to 14 residues. Germline V CDR1 and CDR2: MDHEN, SYDVKM. With V trimmed by 10 bases and J by 4 bases, 13 bases remained unmatched. For the CDR3, the DNA is TGTGCCACCGAGGGAGGGAAGGGGTTTTACGAGCAGTACTTC. This encodes CATEGGKGFYEQYF.

This chain links TRBV6-6 with TRBJ1-5, with 7 bases identical to TRBD1. The J segment lost 4 bases and the V segment lost 5 bases, leaving 5 bases of the junction unmatched. The germline CDR1 and CDR2 sequences are MNHNY and SVGAGI (reference sequence). There are 14 residues in the CDR3. The CDR3 is CASSPGTDNQPQHF. DNA for the CDR3: TGTGCCAGCAGTCCCGGGACAGATAATCAGCCCCAGCATTTT.

This clone was detected once. This chain joins TRBV19 and TRBJ2-7; D is perhaps TRBD2 (6 bases). This CDR3 spans 13 amino acids. V was shortened by 8 bases and J by 2 bases, with 13 bases between the two germline ends. Germline-derived CDR1 and CDR2 are LNHDA and SQIVND (reference sequence). CDR3 sequence: CASSFGGTYEQYF. CDR3 coding DNA: TGTGCCAGTTCCTTCGGGGGTACCTACGAGCAGTACTTC.

Concerning this clone: Other DNA sequences from this sample encode an identical CDR3 as well. The chain has TRBV18 and TRBJ2-5, with D uncertain. Germline-derived CDR1 and CDR2 are KGHSH and LQKENI. V lost 2 bases and J lost 0, with 7 bases in between. The CDR3 spans 14 residues. This CDR3 reads CASSPDGHQETQYF. For the CDR3, the DNA is TGTGCCAGCTCACCAGACGGTCACCAAGAGACCCAGTACTTC.

The chain recombines TRBV10-3 with TRBJ1-2; possibly TRBD1 for D (5 bases). V lost 2 bases, J lost 0 bases, and 10 bases lay in between. The CDR3 is 15 amino acids. From germline, CDR1 is ENHRY and CDR2 SYGVKD. CDR3 protein: CAISEGALTNYGYTF. The DNA of the CDR3 is TGTGCCATCAGTGAGGGGGCACTGACTAACTATGGCTACACCTTC.

The chain couples TRBV12-5 to TRBJ1-2, with D unresolved. Germline V gene sequence: CDR1 LGHNT, CDR2 FRNRAP. Trimming took off 0 bases at V and 5 bases at J, with 22 bases between the two ends. CDR3 length equals 18 residues. For the CDR3, the DNA is TGTGCTAGTGGTTTGGTACCCCTGTCTAGGGTGGATTTATATGGCTACACCTTC. It is translated as CASGLVPLSRVDLYGYTF.

J is TRBJ1-3 and V is TRBV28; D is unresolved. Germline V CDR1 and CDR2: MDHEN, SYDVKM. V was pared by 5 bases and J by 0 bases, with 11 bases between. This CDR3 spans 15 amino acids. In nucleotides, the CDR3 is TGTGCCAGCAGTCTAAGCTTGGGCTCTGGAAACACCATATATTTT. Translating gives CASSLSLGSGNTIYF.

V usage is TRBV29-1 and J usage is TRBJ2-6, with 10 bases identical to TRBD1. V trimming: 0 bases; J trimming: 4 bases; junction bases outside the gene matches: 12. This CDR3 contains 19 residues. Per germline, CDR1 SQVTM and CDR2 ANQGSEA. CDR3 residues: CSVEDLGGQGRGGANVLTF. In DNA form, the CDR3 reads TGCAGCGTTGAAGATCTTGGGGGACAGGGGCGGGGAGGGGCCAACGTCCTGACTTTC.

CDR3 region: CASSLLAGAADTQYF. CDR3 nucleotides: TGTGCCAGCAGCTTATTAGCGGGGGCAGCAGATACGCAGTATTTT. The chain links TRBV7-7 to TRBJ2-3; 9 bases match TRBD2. CDR3 length: 15 amino acids. Germline V gene sequence: CDR1 SSHAT, CDR2 FNYEAQ (reference sequence). Germline trimming cut 2 bases from V and 4 bases from J; bases unmatched to any gene: 4.

The chain is built from TRBV4-2 and TRBJ1-2, with a weak D call TRBD1 (5 bases). The length of the CDR3 is 14 residues. V lost 0 bases to trimming and J lost 6 bases, with 11 bases between them. Germline CDR1 and CDR2: LGHNA and YNFKEQ. The CDR3 protein is CASSQDNPGNGYTF. The CDR3 DNA reads as TGTGCCAGCAGCCAAGATAACCCAGGGAATGGCTACACCTTC.

V and J are TRBV4-1 and TRBJ1-6, with TRBD1 matching 7 bases. The junction had 8 bases not matched to a gene; V was cut back by 3 bases and J by 0 bases. From germline, CDR1 is MGHRA and CDR2 YSYEKL. The CDR3 totals 18 residues. The CDR3 protein is CASSQEGAGSSYNSPLHF. The CDR3 nucleotides are TGCGCCAGCAGCCAGGAGGGGGCAGGGAGCTCCTATAATTCACCCCTCCACTTT.

The rearrangement joins TRBV6-4 to TRBJ2-5, with D hard to call. CDR3 size: 15 residues. Looked up from germline, CDR1 is MRHNA and CDR2 is SNTAGT. The V end was cut by 9 bases, the J end by 0 bases, with 17 bases between. The CDR3 coding sequence is TGTGCCAGGAGTACCCTTGGGCGGTACCAAGAGACCCAGTACTTC. Its protein product is CARSTLGRYQETQYF.

This sequence joins TRBV6-5 and TRBJ2-7; TRBD1 matches 8 bases. This CDR3 has 13 residues. Germline CDR1 and CDR2: MNHEY and SVGAGI. J lost 6 bases, V lost 6 bases, and 7 bases had no gene match. CDR3 amino acids: CASRAWTGLEQYF. The DNA for the CDR3 is TGTGCCAGCAGGGCATGGACAGGGCTCGAGCAGTACTTC.

The chain is built from TRBV21-1 and TRBJ2-1. TRBV21-1 is deemed a pseudogene. The CDR3 is 17 residues long. CDR3 sequence reads: CASSRPGTRGRNNEQFF. The DNA of the CDR3 is TGTGCCAGCAGCAGACCGGGCACTCGCGGACGCAACAATGAGCAGTTCTTC.

The J gene is TRBJ2-1, the V gene TRBV5-8; TRBD1 matches at 8 bases. The length of the CDR3 is 14 residues. Germline trimming cut 2 bases from V and 4 bases from J; bases unmatched to any gene: 2. Germline V CDR1 and CDR2: SGHTS, YDEGEE. The DNA for the CDR3 is TGTGCCAGCAGCTTCGACAGGGGATACAATGAGCAGTTCTTC. Translated, it gives CASSFDRGYNEQFF.

This CDR3 is CASSLPQGDQPQHF. The DNA for the CDR3 is TGCGCCAGCAGCTTGCCACAGGGAGATCAGCCCCAGCATTTT. V and J are TRBV5-1 and TRBJ1-5, with D perhaps TRBD1 (6 bases). CDR3 length: 14 residues. Between the trimmed V and J ends, which lost 1 base and 5 bases, there was a span of 10 bases. The germline CDR1 and CDR2 sequences are SGHRS and YFSETQ.

The rearrangement uses TRBV6-1 and TRBJ1-2; D remains ambiguous. The CDR3 spans 12 residues. V lost 4 bases and J lost 2, with 5 bases in between. Germline V gene lookup returns CDR1 MNHNS and CDR2 SASEGT. CDR3 nucleotides: TGTGCCAGCAGTGTCCAGAACTATGGCTACACCTTC. Its translation: CASSVQNYGYTF.